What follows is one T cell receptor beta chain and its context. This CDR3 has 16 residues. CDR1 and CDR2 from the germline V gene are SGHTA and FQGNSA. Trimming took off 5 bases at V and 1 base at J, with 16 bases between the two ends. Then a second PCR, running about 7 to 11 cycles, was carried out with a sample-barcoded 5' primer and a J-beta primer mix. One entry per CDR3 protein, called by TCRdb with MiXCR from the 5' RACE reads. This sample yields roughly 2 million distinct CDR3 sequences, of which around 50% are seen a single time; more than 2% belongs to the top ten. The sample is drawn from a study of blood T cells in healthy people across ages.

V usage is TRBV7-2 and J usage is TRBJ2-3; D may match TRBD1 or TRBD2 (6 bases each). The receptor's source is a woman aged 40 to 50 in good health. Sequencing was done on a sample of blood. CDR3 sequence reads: CASSLEGGRGTDTQYF. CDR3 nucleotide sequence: TGTGCCAGCAGCCTGGAGGGGGGTAGGGGCACAGATACGCAGTATTTT.